This T cell receptor (beta chain) was retrieved from a study of T cells after yellow fever vaccination. TCRdb ran MiXCR on the 5' RACE reads and lists one entry per CDR3 protein. The sample lists roughly 180,000 distinct CDR3 sequences, approximately 6.2% occurring once. This clonotype was seen at least ten times. The CDR3 totals 14 residues. CDR1 is LGHNT and CDR2 is FRNRAP in the germline V gene. V gave up 5 bases and J gave up 10 bases; unmatched junction bases: 10. This rearrangement joins TRBV12-5 to TRBJ2-1; 8 bases are a match to TRBD2. Sequenced material: CD4+ T cells sorted from PBMCs, taken on the day of the first yellow fever vaccination. This TCR derives from a man aged 18 to 29 who received the YFV17D yellow fever vaccine. CDR3 coding DNA: TGTGCTAGTGGTCCGGGACTAGGATCCCAGGAGCAGTTCTTC. It is translated as CASGPGLGSQEQFF.